Below, 11 T cell receptor beta chains from the same sample are listed, as sequenced in a study of identical twins. TCRdb fed the 5' RACE reads into MiXCR, producing one record per CDR3 protein. The top ten clones hold around 1.7% of a sample with about 690,000 distinct CDR3 sequences, roughly 6% of them seen once. The sample was naive T cells sorted from blood. The receptors originated from a young man in good health.

The J gene is TRBJ2-7, the V gene TRBV27, with 7 bases identical to TRBD1. The junction had 13 bases not matched to a gene; V was cut back by 5 bases and J by 3 bases. The CDR3 contains 16 residues. Germline CDR1 MNHEY, CDR2 SMNVEV (reference sequence). CDR3 coding DNA: TGTGCCAGCAGTACCAGGGTGAGGACAGGATTCTACGAGCAGTACTTC. Translating gives CASSTRVRTGFYEQYF.

This clonotype has more than one count but fewer than ten. The rearrangement joins TRBV15 to TRBJ2-5, with TRBD1 matching 8 bases. This CDR3 has 14 residues. Trimming removed 0 bases from V and 5 bases from J; junction bases left unmatched: 2. In germline, CDR1 is LNHNV, CDR2 YYDKDF (reference sequence). Here the CDR3 DNA reads TGTGCCACCAGCAGAGATGGACAGGGTGAGACCCAGTACTTC. It encodes CATSRDGQGETQYF.

The chain links TRBV3-1 to TRBJ2-5; TRBD2 matches at 7 bases. The CDR3 contains 17 residues. Germline V gives CDR1 LGHDT, CDR2 YNNKEL (reference sequence). J was trimmed by 5 bases and V by 0 bases; bases with no gene match: 12. In nucleotides, the CDR3 is TGTGCCAGCAGCCAAGATCGGCTAGCGGTTGGCGGGGAGACCCAGTACTTC. Amino acids: CASSQDRLAVGGETQYF.

This clonotype came up a few times. The J gene is TRBJ2-7, the V gene TRBV9; TRBD1 is a possible D gene (6 bases). CDR3 length: 13 residues. Germline CDR1 reads SGDLS; CDR2 reads YYNGEE. Trimming stripped 0 bases from V and 3 bases from J, with 7 bases between. The CDR3 sequence: CASSVAGDYEQYF. The CDR3 nucleotides are TGTGCCAGCAGCGTAGCAGGGGACTACGAGCAGTACTTC.

In this sample, this clonotype turned up many times. J is TRBJ2-2 and V is TRBV5-1; D not resolved. V lost 5 bases and J 1 base, leaving 15 bases between the germline ends. This CDR3 comprises 16 residues. In germline, CDR1 is SGHRS, CDR2 YFSETQ. CDR3 sequence: CASRTGLTKNTGELFF. DNA of the CDR3: TGCGCCAGCAGAACGGGCCTTACTAAGAACACCGGGGAGCTGTTTTTT.

The sample holds many counts of this clonotype. The gene calls are TRBV24-1 and TRBJ2-3, with unresolved D. Germline lookup yields CDR1 KGHDR and CDR2 SFDVKD. The CDR3 covers 12 residues. V was shortened by 4 bases and J by 3 bases, with 4 bases between the two germline ends. The CDR3 DNA follows: TGTGCCACCAGTGAGGGGACAGATACGCAGTATTTT. Translating it yields CATSEGTDTQYF.

This clonotype showed up many times. The V and J genes are TRBV12-3 or TRBV12-4 and TRBJ1-4; no firm D call. V lost 7 bases and J 8 bases, leaving 14 bases between the germline ends. The CDR3 has 13 residues. The CDR3 DNA sequence: TGTGCCAGCACACGAAGGCAGAAAGAAAAACTGTTTTTT. Its protein is CASTRRQKEKLFF.

V usage is TRBV20-1 and J usage is TRBJ2-1; 7 bases agree with TRBD1. From germline, CDR1 is DFQATT and CDR2 SNEGSKA (reference sequence). J was trimmed by 3 bases and V by 6 bases; bases with no gene match: 8. This CDR3 contains 14 residues. CDR3 coding DNA: TGCAGTGCCCGCCGGGGACAGAACTACAATGAGCAGTTCTTC. Translating gives CSARRGQNYNEQFF.

This chain links TRBV7-8 with TRBJ2-7; D ambiguous. The germline CDR1 and CDR2 sequences are SGHVS and FQNEAQ. This CDR3 contains 17 residues. The V end was cut by 5 bases, the J end by 2 bases, with 22 bases between. The CDR3, as DNA: TGTGCCAGCAGCCCCCTTTCGTCGAGACTGACGGCCTACGAGCAGTACTTC. Its translation: CASSPLSSRLTAYEQYF.

This clonotype was counted ten times or more. The junction departs from germline at one end; a sequencing error may be responsible. J is TRBJ1-1 and V is TRBV9; unclear D gene. The germline gives CDR1 SGDLS, CDR2 YYNGEE. The CDR3 is 14 amino acids. The DNA for the CDR3 is TGTGCCAGCAGAAACCCGAAGCGGAACCCTGAAGCTTTCTTT. This gives the protein CASRNPKRNPEAFF.

This clonotype was counted many times. The J gene is TRBJ2-4, the V gene TRBV20-1; possibly TRBD2 for D (6 bases). CDR1 is DFQATT, CDR2 SNEGSKA, per germline (reference sequence). V lost 6 bases and J 0 bases, leaving 18 bases between the germline ends. This CDR3 has 16 amino acids. In DNA form, the CDR3 reads TGCAGTGCCTTCCCACTAGCTTGGCCAGCCAAAAACATTCAGTACTTC. This gives the protein CSAFPLAWPAKNIQYF.